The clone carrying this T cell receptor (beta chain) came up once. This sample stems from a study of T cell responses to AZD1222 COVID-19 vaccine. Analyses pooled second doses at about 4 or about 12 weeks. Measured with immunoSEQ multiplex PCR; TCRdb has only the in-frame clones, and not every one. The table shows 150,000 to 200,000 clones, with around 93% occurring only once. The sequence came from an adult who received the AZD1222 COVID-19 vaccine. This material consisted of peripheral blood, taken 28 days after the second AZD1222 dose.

The CDR3 nucleotides are TGTGCCAGCAGTTACTCCGACCCCTCGGCTAACTATGGCTACACCTTC. Protein product: CASSYSDPSANYGYTF. The chain couples TRBV6-6 to TRBJ1-2; no reliable D call. The V and J ends lost 0 bases and 0 bases respectively, with 11 bases between them. This CDR3 has 16 amino acids. Per germline, CDR1 MNHNY and CDR2 SVGAGI (reference sequence).